Sequencing of this TCR beta chain was carried out in a study of T cell repertoires in cytomegalovirus infection. Study details: Both a matching HLA type and CMV infection were indicated by public TCR beta signatures.

This CDR3 has 13 amino acids. Germline V gives CDR1 SGHNT, CDR2 YYREEE (reference sequence). Trimming took off 2 bases at V and 2 bases at J, with 7 bases between the two ends. In its sample, this clonotype was seen a few times. The antigen is unknown. TCRdb reanalysed the reads using MiXCR and keeps one entry per CDR3 protein. The table has 570,000 or so distinct CDR3 sequences, about 40% seen once. Study-level findings and limits: Summed public TCR beta family frequency identified CMV carriers bearing the relevant HLA. Ex vivo responses were dominated by HLA-C-restricted CMV-specific TCR beta clonotypes.

The source was cultured PBMCs, collected from culture after CMV antigen stimulation. The TCR originated in a human donor in good health (CMV status not recorded). Some clones in this sample may be carry-over from other donors' samples. The chain uses TRBV5-4 and TRBJ2-5; D not certain. The CDR3 is CASSFPEQETQYF. CDR3 nucleotides: TGTGCCAGCAGCTTTCCGGAACAAGAGACCCAGTACTTC.